Below, 15 T cell receptor beta chains from the same sample are listed, as sequenced in a study of blood T cell repertoires in COVID-19. Assay used: immunoSEQ multiplex PCR; TCRdb lists only in-frame clones, some missing. Of over 450,000 clones listed, 70% to 90% are singletons. The source material was peripheral blood. These receptor sequences come from a woman aged 45-65 years with COVID-19, enrolled during active disease.

A few counts support this clone. The chain has TRBV6-5 and TRBJ2-5; TRBD1 agrees at 10 bases. The V gene end was trimmed by 8 bases and the J gene end by 6 bases; junction bases not matched to a gene: 6. Germline V lookup: CDR1 MNHEY, CDR2 SVGAGI. The CDR3 extends over 13 amino acids. This CDR3 reads CASQRDRGQTQYF. The CDR3 DNA is TGTGCCAGCCAGCGGGACAGGGGACAGACCCAGTACTTC.

The chain is built from TRBV28 and TRBJ1-5, with a weak D call TRBD1 (5 bases). Germline CDR1 MDHEN, CDR2 SYDVKM. CDR3 size: 18 residues. Trimming stripped 3 bases from V and 0 bases from J, with 18 bases between. The chain's CDR3 is CASSFISGGLYSNQPQHF. The DNA of the CDR3 is TGTGCCAGCAGTTTCATTTCCGGGGGGTTATATAGCAATCAGCCCCAGCATTTT.

The chain carries TRBV3-1 (or the pseudogene TRBV3-2) and TRBJ1-6; D is possibly TRBD1 (5 bases). This CDR3 is 15 amino acids long. V was trimmed by 4 bases and J by 8 bases, leaving 15 bases between them. Germline-derived CDR1 and CDR2 are LGHDT and YNNKEL (reference sequence). Here the CDR3 reads CASSPYRNFYSPLHF. CDR3 in DNA: TGTGCCAGCAGCCCTTACAGGAATTTTTATTCACCCCTCCACTTT.

This clone was counted only a few times. This chain connects TRBV12-5 to TRBJ1-5; a possible D gene is TRBD1 (5 bases). The CDR3 runs 15 residues. CDR1 LGHNT and CDR2 FRNRAP come from the germline V gene. With 7 bases removed from V and 2 bases from J, the gap between germline ends came to 15 bases. CDR3 DNA sequence: TGTGCTAGTGCCCTCCGGGGGAAGGGCAATCAGCCCCAGCATTTT. This sequence encodes CASALRGKGNQPQHF. Combining the CDR3 with reference TRBV12-5 and TRBJ1-5 gives the whole variable domain DARVTQTPRHKVTEMGQEVTMRCQPILGHNTVFWYRQTMMQGLELLAYFRNRAPLDDSGMPKDRFSAEMPDATLATLKIQPSEPRDSAVYFCASALRGKGNQPQHFGDGTRLSIL.

J is TRBJ2-3 and V is TRBV24-1, with 9 bases aligning to TRBD2. V shed 6 bases, J shed 2 bases, and the junction held 5 bases outside the gene matches. The CDR3 runs 15 residues. CDR1 and CDR2 (germline): KGHDR, SFDVKD. CDR3 sequence reads: CATSLSGGDTDTQYF. For the CDR3, the DNA is TGTGCCACCAGTCTTAGCGGGGGAGACACAGATACGCAGTATTTT.

V gene TRBV9 combines with J gene TRBJ2-7, with 10 nucleotides matching TRBD2. The CDR3 loop spans 14 amino acids. Germline V gene data show CDR1 as SGDLS and CDR2 as YYNGEE. Unmatched junction bases numbered 5, after V lost 3 bases and J lost 5 bases. For the CDR3, the DNA is TGTGCCAGCAGCGCGCAACTAGCGGGGAACGAGCAGTACTTC. Its protein product is CASSAQLAGNEQYF.

V is TRBV2 and J is TRBJ1-5; 10 bases are shared with TRBD1. The ends lost 7 bases at V and 0 bases at J; junction bases unmatched: 9. CDR3 length: 17 amino acids. The germline gives CDR1 SNHLY, CDR2 FYNNEI. In DNA, the CDR3 is TGTGCCAGCAACCGACAGGGGGCGAGGGTTAGCAATCAGCCCCAGCATTTT. This translates into CASNRQGARVSNQPQHF.

The CDR3 DNA reads TGTGCCAGTAGTATCCGACAGGGGGCTGGGGATACGCAGTATTTT. Protein product: CASSIRQGAGDTQYF. The V and J genes are TRBV19 and TRBJ2-3; 10 positions match TRBD1. The CDR3 spans 15 residues. Germline lookup yields CDR1 LNHDA and CDR2 SQIVND (reference sequence). The J segment lost 6 bases and the V segment lost 3 bases, leaving 6 bases of the junction unmatched.

This clone appeared once. The chain combines TRBV12-3 or TRBV12-4 with TRBJ2-7, with 7 bases that match TRBD2. V was clipped by 5 bases and J by 4 bases; unmatched bases: 5. The CDR3 contains 13 residues. The CDR3 spells CASSTHGGYEQYF. CDR3 sequence (DNA): TGTGCCAGCAGTACGCACGGGGGGTACGAGCAGTACTTC.

The V and J genes are TRBV7-9 and TRBJ1-1; a weak D match, TRBD1 (6 bases). This CDR3 comprises 13 residues. CDR1 and CDR2 from the germline V gene are SEHNR and FQNEAQ (reference sequence). Trimming removed 5 bases from V and 6 bases from J, with 13 bases in between. As DNA, the CDR3 is TGTGCCAGCAGCCCCGCAGGGGTCGCTGAAGCTTTCTTT. The encoded protein is CASSPAGVAEAFF.

The V and J genes are TRBV28 and TRBJ1-4, with 7 bases identical to TRBD1. From germline, CDR1 is MDHEN and CDR2 SYDVKM. The CDR3 sequence is 14 residues long. Germline trimming cut 5 bases from V and 3 bases from J; bases unmatched to any gene: 3. CDR3 loop: CASSVTGPNEKLFF. The CDR3 nucleotides read TGTGCCAGCAGTGTGACAGGGCCTAATGAAAAACTGTTTTTT. The variable domain in full, completed from reference TRBV28 and TRBJ1-4, reads DVKVTQSSRYLVKRTGEKVFLECVQDMDHENMFWYRQDPGLGLRLIYFSYDVKMKEKGDIPEGYSVSREKKERFSLILESASTNQTSMYLCASSVTGPNEKLFFGSGTQLSVL.

The V call is TRBV6-5, the J call TRBJ1-6, with unresolved D. Trimming took 1 base from V and 5 from J, leaving 12 bases between them. The CDR3 contains 16 residues. Germline lookup yields CDR1 MNHEY and CDR2 SVGAGI. CDR3 sequence (DNA): TGTGCCAGCAGTTACTGGGCACAGCCAGATAATTCACCCCTCCACTTT. Translated, it gives CASSYWAQPDNSPLHF.

A single count supports this clone. The V and J genes are TRBV13 and TRBJ2-3; 7 bases match TRBD1. V was clipped by 1 base and J by 3 bases; unmatched bases: 4. Germline V lookup: CDR1 PRHDT, CDR2 FYEKMQ (reference sequence). CDR3 length equals 15 residues. CDR3: CASSLETGSTDTQYF. As DNA, the CDR3 is TGTGCCAGCAGCTTAGAGACAGGGTCTACAGATACGCAGTATTTT. The variable domain in full, completed from reference TRBV13 and TRBJ2-3, reads AAGVIQSPRHLIKEKRETATLKCYPIPRHDTVYWYQQGPGQDPQFLISFYEKMQSDKGSIPDRFSAQQFSDYHSELNMSSLELGDSALYFCASSLETGSTDTQYFGPGTRLTVL.

The chain recombines TRBV4-2 with TRBJ1-5; no firm D call. Trimming removed 0 bases at V and 4 bases at J, with 13 bases between. In germline, CDR1 is LGHNA, CDR2 YNFKEQ. The CDR3 is 16 residues long. The CDR3 reads CASSQDVGLTNQPQHF. CDR3 in DNA: TGTGCCAGCAGCCAAGATGTCGGACTGACTAATCAGCCCCAGCATTTT.

The chain is built from TRBV7-8 and TRBJ1-1; D is unresolved. Germline CDR1 SGHVS, CDR2 FQNEAQ. Between the trimmed V and J ends, which lost 7 bases and 0 bases, there was a span of 9 bases. The CDR3 extends over 13 amino acids. CDR3 region: CASTNLLNTEAFF. The DNA for the CDR3 is TGTGCCAGCACCAATCTATTGAACACTGAAGCTTTCTTT.